The 26 T cell receptor beta chains given below trace back to one sample, sequenced in a study of beta chain features in type 1 diabetes. Reverse transcription of all isolated RNA meant that expressed TCRB transcripts were sequenced. Generated by immunoSEQ multiplex PCR, the TCRdb table keeps only in-frame clones and is missing some. The profile shows about 360,000 clones, around 12% of them singletons. The sequenced material came from naive CD4+ T cells from blood. The source of these receptors is a man younger than 30 in good health.

V and J are TRBV7-8 and TRBJ1-2; perhaps TRBD1 as D (5 bases). V gave up 5 bases and J gave up 10 bases, with 14 bases separating them. The V gene's germline CDR1 is SGHVS and CDR2 FQNEAQ. The CDR3 length is 12 residues. CDR3 sequence (DNA): TGTGCCAGCAGCCCACGTCGGGGGGACTACACCTTC. Its protein product is CASSPRRGDYTF.

In DNA form, the CDR3 reads TGTGCCAGCAGTCCAGGGGCATTAAATTCACCCCTCCACTTT. Translated: CASSPGALNSPLHF. The chain has TRBV6-6 and TRBJ1-6; tentative D call: TRBD1 (6 bases). The V gene lost 5 bases and the J gene lost 7 bases, with 12 bases spanning the gap. Looked up from germline, CDR1 is MNHNY and CDR2 is SVGAGI (reference sequence). The CDR3 length is 14 residues.

The chain couples TRBV11-3 to TRBJ2-5; D ambiguous. The V and J ends lost 5 bases and 4 bases respectively, with 14 bases between them. CDR1 is SGHNT and CDR2 is YENEEA in the germline V gene. This CDR3 comprises 14 residues. CDR3 amino acids: CASSLDRGGETQYF. CDR3 nucleotides: TGTGCCAGCAGCCTCGACCGTGGCGGAGAGACCCAGTACTTC.

This chain joins TRBV28 and TRBJ1-5; 7 bases line up with TRBD1. The V and J ends lost 4 bases and 5 bases, in that order; junction bases with no gene match: 11. CDR1 MDHEN and CDR2 SYDVKM come from the germline V gene. The CDR3 covers 16 residues. In DNA, the CDR3 is TGTGCCAGCAGTTCCTCTGGGACAGAGGGTTATCAGCCCCAGCATTTT. Protein product: CASSSSGTEGYQPQHF.

The genes are TRBV21-1 and TRBJ1-2. TRBV21-1 is assigned pseudogene status. The CDR3 consists of 18 residues. The CDR3 DNA is TGTGCCAGCAGCAAAGAAGGAGGCGCGGAGGGCCAGGACTATGGCTACACCTTC. Translated: CASSKEGGAEGQDYGYTF.

This CDR3 is CASSQFGLRNEQFF. The CDR3 DNA is TGTGCCAGCAGCCAGTTCGGACTAAGGAATGAGCAGTTCTTC. This rearrangement joins TRBV14 to TRBJ2-1, with a possible D match to TRBD2 (6 bases). V lost 3 bases to trimming and J lost 7 bases, with 13 bases between them. Germline-derived CDR1 and CDR2 are SGHDN and FVKESK. The CDR3 extends over 14 amino acids.

This chain joins TRBV18 and TRBJ2-1; D gene unclear. CDR1 is KGHSH and CDR2 is LQKENI in the germline V gene. The CDR3 has 13 amino acids. The germline V and J ends were trimmed by 2 bases and 4 bases, with 6 bases remaining between them. The CDR3 spells CASSPMRYNEQFF. The CDR3 nucleotides are TGTGCCAGCTCACCAATGCGGTACAATGAGCAGTTCTTC.

At least ten counts were recorded for this clone. V is TRBV29-1 and J is TRBJ2-1, with a possible D match to TRBD2 (5 bases). CDR1 and CDR2 from the germline V gene are SQVTM and ANQGSEA. This CDR3 is built from 12 residues. V was trimmed by 4 bases and J by 9 bases, leaving 13 bases between them. The CDR3: CSVGGSAGEQFF. Written as DNA, the CDR3 is TGCAGCGTTGGGGGTAGCGCGGGTGAGCAGTTCTTC.

This clone has just a few counts. The chain uses TRBV6-1 and TRBJ1-5, with D perhaps matching TRBD1 (5 bases). Germline CDR1 is MNHNS and CDR2 is SASEGT. The V end was cut by 6 bases, the J end by 6 bases, with 12 bases between. CDR3 length: 13 amino acids. CDR3 protein: CASSVIRVQPQHF. The CDR3 DNA reads TGTGCCAGCAGCGTTATCAGGGTTCAGCCCCAGCATTTT.

The table lists this clone with a few counts. The rearrangement links TRBV19 to TRBJ2-7; 8 nucleotides agree with TRBD2. The CDR3 totals 14 residues. Trimming removed 1 base from V and 3 bases from J; junction bases left unmatched: 2. Germline-derived CDR1 and CDR2 are LNHDA and SQIVND (reference sequence). The CDR3 DNA sequence: TGTGCCAGTAGTATAGTGGGACTAGTCTACGAGCAGTACTTC. This sequence encodes CASSIVGLVYEQYF.

This clone showed up just a few times. The chain combines TRBV15 with TRBJ2-1; 9 positions match TRBD1. With 1 base clipped from V and 7 bases from J, the junction kept 2 bases outside the gene matches. CDR1 and CDR2 (germline): LNHNV, YYDKDF (reference sequence). The CDR3 consists of 14 residues. The CDR3 bases are TGTGCCACCAGCAGAGGAGGGACAGGGAATGAGCAGTTCTTC. As protein: CATSRGGTGNEQFF.

The chain uses TRBV9 and TRBJ1-3; D not certain. Trimming removed 1 base at V and 0 bases at J, with 8 bases between. The germline CDR1 and CDR2 sequences are SGDLS and YYNGEE. This CDR3 has 15 amino acids. CDR3 sequence: CASSVTYTSGNTIYF. The DNA of the CDR3 is TGTGCCAGCAGCGTAACCTATACCTCTGGAAACACCATATATTTT. Full variable domain (outside the CDR3, taken from reference TRBV9 and TRBJ1-3): DSGVTQTPKHLITATGQRVTLRCSPRSGDLSVYWYQQSLDQGLQFLIQYYNGEERAKGNILERFSAQQFPDLHSELNLSSLELGDSALYFCASSVTYTSGNTIYFGEGSWLTVV.

The chain carries TRBV25-1 and TRBJ2-3, with TRBD1 identical over 7 bases. After removal of 5 bases from V and 4 bases from J, the junction contained 9 bases not matched to a gene. Germline V gene sequence: CDR1 MGHDK, CDR2 SYGVNS. The CDR3 contains 15 residues. DNA of the CDR3: TGTGCCAGCAGTAACCGGGACAGTGTCCCAGATACGCAGTATTTT. Protein: CASSNRDSVPDTQYF.

This clone was detected a few times. The chain joins TRBV27 to TRBJ2-7, with 7 bases matching TRBD2. The V gene's germline CDR1 is MNHEY and CDR2 SMNVEV (reference sequence). The CDR3 covers 16 residues. J gave up 2 bases and V 3 bases, and 10 bases lay outside the gene matches. The CDR3 protein is CASSLGGLTVAYEQYF. The CDR3 nucleotides are TGTGCCAGCAGTTTGGGAGGGCTCACTGTCGCCTACGAGCAGTACTTC.

This clone has only a few counts. The V call is TRBV18, the J call TRBJ2-5; maybe TRBD2 (6 bases). Germline lookup yields CDR1 KGHSH and CDR2 LQKENI. Trimming pared 1 base from V and 6 bases from J, leaving 21 bases between. The CDR3 contains 17 residues. The CDR3 sequence is CASSPRTPWAGLKTQYF. For the CDR3, the DNA is TGTGCCAGCTCACCACGGACACCGTGGGCGGGACTTAAGACCCAGTACTTC.

The chain recombines TRBV30 with TRBJ1-2; D uncertain. CDR1 is GTSNPN, CDR2 SVGIG, per germline (reference sequence). The CDR3 runs 16 residues. V was clipped by 2 bases and J by 0 bases, with 16 bases between them. The CDR3 region has the DNA TGTGCCTGGAGTATCTCGGACGGGAGGGCTAACTATGGCTACACCTTC. Translated, it gives CAWSISDGRANYGYTF.

The sample holds a few counts of this clone. The rearrangement links TRBV6-4 to TRBJ2-7, with TRBD2 identical over 9 bases. V shed 4 bases, J shed 2 bases, and the junction held 6 bases outside the gene matches. CDR1 and CDR2 from the germline V gene are MRHNA and SNTAGT. The CDR3 sequence is 15 residues long. Here the CDR3 DNA reads TGTGCCAGCAGTGTTGAAGCGGGAGGACCCTACGAGCAGTACTTC. Translating gives CASSVEAGGPYEQYF.

The V and J genes are TRBV10-3 and TRBJ1-5; TRBD1 is a possible D gene (6 bases). CDR1 is ENHRY and CDR2 is SYGVKD in the germline V gene. Trimming cost V 3 bases and J 2 bases, with 8 bases left between them. The CDR3 length is 14 residues. The chain's CDR3 is CAISEGGGNQPQHF. Here the CDR3 DNA reads TGTGCCATCAGTGAAGGGGGGGGCAATCAGCCCCAGCATTTT.

The rearrangement uses TRBV23-1 and TRBJ2-3; 8 bases align to TRBD2. TRBV23-1 is labeled an ORF, and its function is uncertain. CDR3 length: 16 residues. V was clipped by 4 bases and J by 0 bases; unmatched bases: 6. The CDR3 region is CASSLRLAISTDTQYF. CDR3 coding DNA: TGCGCCAGCAGTCTCCGACTAGCGATTAGCACAGATACGCAGTATTTT.

The sample holds a few counts of this clone. The genes are TRBV27 and TRBJ1-3; D gene uncertain. The V end lost 0 bases, the J end lost 0 bases, and 9 bases lay between the germline ends. The CDR3 consists of 16 residues. Germline values: CDR1 MNHEY, CDR2 SMNVEV (reference sequence). The CDR3, as DNA: TGTGCCAGCAGTTTATCAGTCCACTACTCTGGAAACACCATATATTTT. Its protein is CASSLSVHYSGNTIYF.

In its sample, this clone was seen a few times. The chain has TRBV13 and TRBJ2-1; TRBD2 matches 12 bases. J gave up 5 bases and V 5 bases, and 19 bases lay outside the gene matches. The CDR3 covers 20 residues. The germline CDR1 and CDR2 sequences are PRHDT and FYEKMQ (reference sequence). Here the CDR3 DNA reads TGTGCCAGCAGCCTAAACCCACTCTCGACTAGCGGGAGTCGTAACAATGAGCAGTTCTTC. Its translation is CASSLNPLSTSGSRNNEQFF.

This chain joins TRBV28 and TRBJ2-1; 8 bases agree with TRBD1. The CDR3 runs 16 residues. J gave up 3 bases and V 2 bases, and 6 bases lay outside the gene matches. Germline V CDR1 and CDR2: MDHEN, SYDVKM. This chain's CDR3 is CASSLHRDRIYNEQFF. Written as DNA, the CDR3 is TGTGCCAGCAGTTTACACCGGGACAGGATCTACAATGAGCAGTTCTTC.

Only a few counts were recorded for this clone. The rearrangement joins TRBV10-3 to TRBJ2-2; 10 bases fit TRBD2. In germline, CDR1 is ENHRY, CDR2 SYGVKD. This CDR3 is 16 amino acids long. Losses at the gene ends were 5 bases for V and 1 base for J; bases not matched to a gene: 4. The CDR3 coding sequence is TGTGCCATCAGTCCCCGGACTAGCGGGAACACCGGGGAGCTGTTTTTT. Its translation is CAISPRTSGNTGELFF.

In its sample, this clone was seen a few times. This sample also contains other DNA sequences that code for the same CDR3. The V and J genes are TRBV5-1 and TRBJ1-5; no definite D call. Germline loops: CDR1 SGHRS, CDR2 YFSETQ. The CDR3 is 14 residues long. Trimming stripped 0 bases from V and 3 bases from J, with 7 bases between. The CDR3 reads CASSLGQDNQPQHF. The CDR3 nucleotides read TGCGCCAGCAGCTTGGGGCAGGACAATCAGCCCCAGCATTTT.

The V call is TRBV23-1, the J call TRBJ2-7; 12 positions match TRBD1. TRBV23-1 is reported as an ORF; its role is uncertain. This CDR3 has 15 residues. V dropped 4 bases and J dropped 3; count of bases not matched to a gene: 4. The CDR3 DNA reads as TGCGCCAGCAGTCTAGGGACAGGGGGCATCTACGAGCAGTACTTC. This gives the protein CASSLGTGGIYEQYF.

This clone was found many times. The chain links TRBV28 to TRBJ2-4; 9 nucleotides agree with TRBD1. CDR3 length: 14 amino acids. CDR1 and CDR2 from the germline V gene are MDHEN and SYDVKM. The junction had 3 bases not matched to a gene; V was cut back by 6 bases and J by 3 bases. The CDR3 loop is CASRDRGSKNIQYF. The CDR3 region has the DNA TGTGCCAGCAGAGACAGGGGGAGCAAAAACATTCAGTACTTC.